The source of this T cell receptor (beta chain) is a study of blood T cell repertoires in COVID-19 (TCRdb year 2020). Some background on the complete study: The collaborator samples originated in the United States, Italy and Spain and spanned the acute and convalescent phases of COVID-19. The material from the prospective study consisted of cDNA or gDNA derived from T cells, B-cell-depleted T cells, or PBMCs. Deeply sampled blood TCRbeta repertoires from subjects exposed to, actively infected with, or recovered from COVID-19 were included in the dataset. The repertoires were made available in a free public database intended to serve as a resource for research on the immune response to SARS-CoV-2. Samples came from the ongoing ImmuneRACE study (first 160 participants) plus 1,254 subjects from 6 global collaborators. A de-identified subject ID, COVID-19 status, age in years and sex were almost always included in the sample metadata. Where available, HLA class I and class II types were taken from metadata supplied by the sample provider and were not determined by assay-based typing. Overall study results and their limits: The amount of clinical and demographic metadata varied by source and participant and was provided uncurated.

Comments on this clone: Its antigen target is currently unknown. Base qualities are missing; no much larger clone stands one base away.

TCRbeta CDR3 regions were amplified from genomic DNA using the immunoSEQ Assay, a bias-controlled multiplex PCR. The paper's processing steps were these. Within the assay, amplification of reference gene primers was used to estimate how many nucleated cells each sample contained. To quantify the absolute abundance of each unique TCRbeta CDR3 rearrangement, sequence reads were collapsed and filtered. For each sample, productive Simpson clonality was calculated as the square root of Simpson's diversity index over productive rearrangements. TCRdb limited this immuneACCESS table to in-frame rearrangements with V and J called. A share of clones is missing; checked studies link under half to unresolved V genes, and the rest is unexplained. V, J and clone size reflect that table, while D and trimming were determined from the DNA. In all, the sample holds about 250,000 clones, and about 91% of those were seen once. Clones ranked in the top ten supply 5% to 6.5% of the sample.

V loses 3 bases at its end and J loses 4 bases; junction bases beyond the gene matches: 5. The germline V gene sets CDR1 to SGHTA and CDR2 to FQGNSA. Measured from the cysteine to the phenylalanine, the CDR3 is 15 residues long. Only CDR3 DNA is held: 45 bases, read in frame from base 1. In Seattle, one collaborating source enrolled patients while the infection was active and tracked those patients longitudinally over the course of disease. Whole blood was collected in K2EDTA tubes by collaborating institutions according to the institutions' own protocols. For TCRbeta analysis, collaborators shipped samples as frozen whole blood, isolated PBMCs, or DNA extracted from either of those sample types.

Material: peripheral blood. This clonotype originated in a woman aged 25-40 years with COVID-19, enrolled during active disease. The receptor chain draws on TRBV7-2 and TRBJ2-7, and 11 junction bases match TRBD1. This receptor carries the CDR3 CASSFTGTGGYEQYF. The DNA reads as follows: TGTGCCAGCAGCTTTACCGGGACAGGGGGATACGAGCAGTACTTC.